Below, one T cell receptor (beta chain) is given with its context. The antigen it binds to is not known. Base qualities are not at hand, and no much larger clone is one base apart. High-throughput TCR beta sequencing profiled peripheral blood CD8+ and CD4+ T cells from healthy donors, Susac syndrome patients and multiple sclerosis patients. The Susac syndrome patients fulfilled recently defined diagnostic criteria for definite or probable disease. Bulk CD8+ and CD4+ T cells were purified by magnetic negative isolation, while CD8+ TEMRA cells were enriched using FACS. Blood was drawn into EDTA tubes, processed within 24 hours, and PBMCs were isolated by density gradient centrifugation. PBMCs intended for TCR sequencing were cryopreserved in liquid nitrogen and thawed later in a water bath at 37 degrees C. A purity of at least 90% was achieved for sorted or isolated CD4+, CD8+ and CD8+ TEMRA cells.

The data derive from a study of CD8 T cells in Susac syndrome (dated by TCRdb to between 2017 and 2020). About the study as a whole: Among the Susac syndrome patients who were sequenced, clinically active disease was present in over 5 and clinical remission was observed in roughly eight. At blood withdrawal, Susac syndrome patients were either therapy-naive, taking corticosteroids (in some cases with IVIg as well), or taking IVIg alone. Whether CD8+ T cell activation and differentiation in Susac syndrome was antigen driven was tested using repertoire sequencing.

The study at large found these results: No clonal expansion was detected in the CD4+ T cell repertoire of Susac syndrome patients. The number of individuals in the TCR sequencing and HLA analysis was acknowledged as relatively small.

The germline V gene (reference sequence) sets CDR1 to DFQATT and CDR2 to SNEGSKA. V is cut by 1 base and J by 0 bases, and the space between the germline ends is 8 bases. The CDR3 contains 14 residues, cysteine and phenylalanine counted. The only DNA kept is the CDR3, 42 bases in frame from the first base. RNA was extracted with the RNeasy kit and roughly 0.5 to 1 ug was reverse transcribed using random hexamers. The immunoSEQ multiplex PCR assay, covering 54 Vbeta and 13 Jbeta segments, was used to amplify TCR beta CDR3 regions. Bias from PCR amplification was corrected by using a synthetic template baseline for primer optimization and for computational correction. On the authors' methods: Reads were annotated to V, D and J genes per IMGT and analyzed with immunoSEQ Analyzer, keeping only productive sequences. Clonality was computed as one minus Shannon entropy normalized by log2 of the number of productive unique sequences. Public and private clones were assessed among the 100 most prevalent clones of each patient and control. A clone was defined as Susac-specific if it was absent from the healthy and MS cohorts, from about a thousand published viral clones and from other ImmuneACCESS disease sequences. The raw public data were reprocessed by TCRdb itself: fastp quality trimming at Q25, MiXCR clonotype calling, in-frame beta chains only. Rows are combined by CDR3 protein, so each entry shows the most common genes and DNA. The V and J calls and clone size come from TCRdb's table, not from the authors' own analysis. Recorded for this sample are just under 95,000 distinct CDR3 sequences; 85% to 95% of them occurred a single time. The ten largest account for over 0.3% of the sample.

Sequences were obtained from CD4+ T cells from PBMCs. The chain was built from TRBV20-1 and TRBJ2-3; a confident D gene designation cannot be given. The TCR was taken from a human donor with Susac syndrome. The sequence in DNA is TGCAGTGCTAGAGCTGGCGCTAGCACAGATACGCAGTATTTT. It translates to CSARAGASTDTQYF.